This entry is about one TCR beta chain. This sample was included in a study of early T cells in non-severe SARS-CoV-2 infection. One entry per CDR3 protein results from TCRdb running MiXCR on the 5' RACE reads. This table has about 76,000 distinct CDR3 sequences, roughly 10% appearing once. Input material: whole blood. The sequence was obtained from an adult who was a healthcare worker with PCR-confirmed SARS-CoV-2 infection or an uninfected control (not recorded which).

The CDR3, as DNA: TGTGCCAGCAGTCCCTACAGGGGTCGCACAGATACGCAGTATTTT. As protein: CASSPYRGRTDTQYF. V and J are TRBV12-3 or TRBV12-4 and TRBJ2-3; 7 nucleotides agree with TRBD1. J gave up 1 base and V 5 bases, and 6 bases lay outside the gene matches. CDR3 length equals 15 residues.